What follows is one T cell receptor (beta chain) and its context. The CDR3 has 16 amino acids. Per the germline V gene, CDR1 is PRHDT and CDR2 is FYEKMQ (reference sequence). Between the trimmed V and J ends, which lost 5 bases and 8 bases, there was a span of 19 bases. Libraries were prepared by immunoSEQ multiplex PCR; TCRdb keeps only in-frame clonotypes and omits some of them. The sample lists over 2 million clones; roughly 96% were seen once. The data were obtained in a study of shared clonotypes between healthy human individuals. The source material was naive CD4+ T cells sorted from blood. Subset described: CD45RA+ positively selected. V and J are TRBV13 and TRBJ1-6; D uncertain. The source of this sequence is a young man in good health. In DNA, the CDR3 is TGTGCCAGCAGCCCCCTAGGGCCAACTAGGGATTCACCCCTCCACTTT. This gives the protein CASSPLGPTRDSPLHF.